One sample yielded the 12 T cell receptor beta chains listed below, sequenced in a study of cytomegalovirus exposure and HLA in healthy donors (dated by TCRdb to the late 2010s). The library was obtained by the immunoSEQ multiplex PCR assay. A mixture of 60 forward primers for TCR Vbeta segments and 13 reverse primers for TCR Jbeta segments was used in the multiplex PCR. This immuneACCESS table, as held by TCRdb, lists in-frame sequences with V and J called but not all clones. Of the missing ones, under half trace to an unresolved V gene in checked studies; the others have no known cause. The sample contains 150,000 to 200,000 clones, around 81% of them found a single time. Jointly, the top ten make up roughly 2% of the sample. The sequencing sample was made of PBMCs. Source of these receptors: a woman younger than 30 in good health and CMV-seropositive.

The chain carries TRBV30 and TRBJ1-2; D not certain. Germline assignment: CDR1 GTSNPN and CDR2 SVGIG (reference sequence). The CDR3 totals 14 residues. Trimming removed 3 bases from V and 3 bases from J, with 14 bases in between. For the CDR3, the DNA is TGTGCCTGGAGCCGGGTTTCGAGGCACTATGGCTACACCTTC. Its translation is CAWSRVSRHYGYTF.

The chain carries TRBV18 and TRBJ2-3, with 9 bases fitting TRBD2. Looked up from germline, CDR1 is KGHSH and CDR2 is LQKENI. J gave up 8 bases and V 2 bases, and 14 bases lay outside the gene matches. CDR3 length: 17 amino acids. The CDR3 is CASSPGGGAIIAGTQYF. CDR3 DNA: TGTGCCAGCTCACCAGGCGGGGGGGCCATTATTGCGGGTACGCAGTATTTT.

The chain links TRBV5-1 to TRBJ2-2, with 7 bases fitting TRBD1. The CDR3 spans 15 residues. Germline loops: CDR1 SGHRS, CDR2 YFSETQ. The ends lost 3 bases at V and 4 bases at J; junction bases unmatched: 6. As DNA, the CDR3 is TGCGCCAGCAGCTCTACAGGGGACCTCACCGGGGAGCTGTTTTTT. It codes for CASSSTGDLTGELFF.

The chain recombines TRBV5-1 with TRBJ2-2; 8 bases fit TRBD2. The CDR3 is 16 amino acids. J lost 3 bases, V lost 2 bases, and 6 bases had no gene match. Germline V CDR1 and CDR2: SGHRS, YFSETQ. CDR3 DNA sequence: TGCGCCAGCAGCTTAGAGCGGGGGCCCTACACCGGGGAGCTGTTTTTT. The encoded protein is CASSLERGPYTGELFF.

The chain has TRBV7-3 and TRBJ2-1; a possible D gene is TRBD1 (7 bases). Deletions cut 6 bases from V and 9 bases from J, with 18 bases between. This CDR3 has 14 residues. Per germline, CDR1 SGHTA and CDR2 FQGTGA. CDR3 sequence: CASSPAGGLGEQFF. Here the CDR3 DNA reads TGTGCCAGCAGTCCGGCAGGGGGGCTGGGTGAGCAGTTCTTC.

V is TRBV7-9 and J is TRBJ2-1; perhaps TRBD2 as D (7 bases). V lost 6 bases and J 5 bases, leaving 17 bases between the germline ends. Germline lookup yields CDR1 SEHNR and CDR2 FQNEAQ (reference sequence). CDR3 length equals 15 residues. CDR3 DNA: TGTGCCAGCAGGAACGGACTAGGGGGGCACAATGAGCAGTTCTTC. It translates to CASRNGLGGHNEQFF. The full variable domain, completed using reference TRBV7-9 and TRBJ2-1, is DTGVSQNPRHKITKRGQNVTFRCDPISEHNRLYWYRQTLGQGPEFLTYFQNEAQLEKSRLLSDRFSAERPKGSFSTLEIQRTEQGDSAMYLCASRNGLGGHNEQFFGPGTRLTVL.

The V call is TRBV9, the J call TRBJ2-3, with 8 bases matching TRBD2. Trimming removed 4 bases from V and 1 base from J; junction bases left unmatched: 11. CDR3 length equals 17 residues. Germline CDR1 reads SGDLS; CDR2 reads YYNGEE. CDR3 amino acids: CASSPTGGAGGTDTQYF. The CDR3 DNA follows: TGTGCCAGCAGCCCCACCGGGGGAGCGGGGGGCACAGATACGCAGTATTTT.

V is TRBV27 and J is TRBJ2-1; 8 bases map to TRBD2. Germline trimming cut 6 bases from V and 4 bases from J; bases unmatched to any gene: 17. The CDR3 consists of 18 residues. CDR1 MNHEY and CDR2 SMNVEV come from the germline V gene (reference sequence). The CDR3 region has the DNA TGTGCCAGCAGCGGAAGGCGTCTGAAGAGCGGGGGTTACAATGAGCAGTTCTTC. Translated, it gives CASSGRRLKSGGYNEQFF.

This rearrangement joins TRBV9 to TRBJ1-6, with no clear D. This CDR3 has 16 amino acids. Germline V CDR1 and CDR2: SGDLS, YYNGEE. V was pared by 4 bases and J by 7 bases, with 18 bases between. The CDR3 is CASSLSATEPNSPLHF. The CDR3 DNA reads as TGTGCCAGCAGCCTCAGCGCAACCGAGCCCAATTCACCCCTCCACTTT.

V and J are TRBV21-1 and TRBJ2-7; TRBD1 reflects the table's D call only, with no check against the DNA. TRBV21-1 represents a pseudogene. The CDR3 has 14 residues. The CDR3 loop is CASSKCAVAYEQYF. The CDR3 nucleotides read TGTGCCAGCAGCAAATGTGCAGTTGCCTACGAGCAGTACTTC.

The chain uses TRBV7-9 and TRBJ2-5; 10 positions agree with TRBD1. This CDR3 contains 13 residues. The V segment lost 5 bases and the J segment 5 bases; nucleotides outside the gene matches: 2. The germline CDR1 and CDR2 sequences are SEHNR and FQNEAQ (reference sequence). CDR3 sequence (DNA): TGTGCCAGCAGCCCGACAGGGGGCGAGACCCAGTACTTC. Translated, it gives CASSPTGGETQYF.

V gene TRBV7-3 combines with J gene TRBJ2-3; D remains unclear. Trimming pared 5 bases from V and 3 bases from J, leaving 15 bases between. The germline V gene encodes CDR1 SGHTA and CDR2 FQGTGA. The CDR3 is 15 residues long. The CDR3 reads CASSPRAWRTDTQYF. CDR3 DNA sequence: TGTGCCAGCAGCCCGCGTGCGTGGCGGACAGATACGCAGTATTTT.